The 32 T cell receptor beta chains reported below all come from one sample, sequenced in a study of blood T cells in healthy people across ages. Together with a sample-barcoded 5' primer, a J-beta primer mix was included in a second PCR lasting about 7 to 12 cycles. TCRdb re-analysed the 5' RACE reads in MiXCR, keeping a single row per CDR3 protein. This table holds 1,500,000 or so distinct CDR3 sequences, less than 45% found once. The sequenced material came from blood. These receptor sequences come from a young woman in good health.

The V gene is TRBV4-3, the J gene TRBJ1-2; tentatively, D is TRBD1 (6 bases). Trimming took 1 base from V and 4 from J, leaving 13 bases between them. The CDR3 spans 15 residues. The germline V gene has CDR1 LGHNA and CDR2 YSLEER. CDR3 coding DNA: TGCGCCAGCAGCCAAGCCTCCGGACAGCCCTATGGCTACACCTTC. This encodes CASSQASGQPYGYTF.

The CDR3, as DNA: TGCGCCAGCACTGCCGGGGGGGCTTACAATGAGCAGTTCTTC. Its protein product is CASTAGGAYNEQFF. The V call is TRBV5-1, the J call TRBJ2-1, with TRBD2 matching 8 bases. Germline V gene lookup returns CDR1 SGHRS and CDR2 YFSETQ. The J segment lost 4 bases and the V segment lost 6 bases, leaving 6 bases of the junction unmatched. The CDR3 covers 14 residues.

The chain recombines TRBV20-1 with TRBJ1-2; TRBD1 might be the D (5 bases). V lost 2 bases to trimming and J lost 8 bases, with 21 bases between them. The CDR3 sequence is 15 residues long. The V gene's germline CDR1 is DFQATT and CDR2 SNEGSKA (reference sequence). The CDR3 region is CSARKGGVRIKGYTF. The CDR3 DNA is TGCAGTGCTAGAAAAGGAGGGGTTAGGATAAAAGGCTACACCTTC.

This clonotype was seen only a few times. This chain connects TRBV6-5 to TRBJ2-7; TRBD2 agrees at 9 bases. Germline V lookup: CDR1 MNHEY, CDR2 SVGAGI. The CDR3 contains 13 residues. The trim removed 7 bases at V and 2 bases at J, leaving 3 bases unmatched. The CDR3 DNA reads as TGTGCCAGCACTAGCGGGAACCCCTACGAGCAGTACTTC. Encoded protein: CASTSGNPYEQYF.

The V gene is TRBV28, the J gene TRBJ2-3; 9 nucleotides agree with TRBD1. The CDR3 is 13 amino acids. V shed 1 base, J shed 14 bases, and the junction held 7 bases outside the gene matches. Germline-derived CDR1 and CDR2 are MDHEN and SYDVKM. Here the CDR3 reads CASSLYGTGLGYF. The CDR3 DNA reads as TGTGCCAGCAGTTTATACGGGACAGGGTTGGGGTATTTT.

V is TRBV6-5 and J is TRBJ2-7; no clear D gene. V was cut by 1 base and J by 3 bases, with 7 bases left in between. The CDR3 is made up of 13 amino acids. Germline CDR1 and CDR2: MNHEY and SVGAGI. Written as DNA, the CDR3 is TGTGCCAGCAGTTACTTTAAGGGCTACGAGCAGTACTTC. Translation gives CASSYFKGYEQYF.

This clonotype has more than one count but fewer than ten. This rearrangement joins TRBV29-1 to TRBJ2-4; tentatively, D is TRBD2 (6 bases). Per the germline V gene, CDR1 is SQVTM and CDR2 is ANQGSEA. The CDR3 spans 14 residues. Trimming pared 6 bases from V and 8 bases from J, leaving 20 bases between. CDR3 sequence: CSVGTGVQRDIQYF. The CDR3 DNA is TGCAGCGTCGGCACGGGGGTACAGAGGGACATTCAGTACTTC.

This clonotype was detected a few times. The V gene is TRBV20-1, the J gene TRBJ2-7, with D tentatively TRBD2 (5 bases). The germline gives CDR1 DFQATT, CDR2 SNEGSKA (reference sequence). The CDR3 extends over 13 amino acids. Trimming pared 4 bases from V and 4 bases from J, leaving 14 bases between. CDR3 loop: CSAIGQRHYEQYF. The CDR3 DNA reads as TGCAGTGCTATCGGGCAGCGGCATTACGAGCAGTACTTC.

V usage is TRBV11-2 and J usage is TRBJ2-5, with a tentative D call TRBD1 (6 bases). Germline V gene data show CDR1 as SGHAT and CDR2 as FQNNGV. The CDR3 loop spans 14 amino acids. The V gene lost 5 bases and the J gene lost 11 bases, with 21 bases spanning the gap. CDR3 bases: TGTGCCAGCAGCCCCTTCGGGACAAAGAATGAGCAGTACTTC. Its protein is CASSPFGTKNEQYF.

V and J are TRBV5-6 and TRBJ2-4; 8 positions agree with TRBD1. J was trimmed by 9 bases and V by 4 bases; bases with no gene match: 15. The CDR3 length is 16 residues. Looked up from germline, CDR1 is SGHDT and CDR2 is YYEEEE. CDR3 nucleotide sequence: TGTGCCAGCAGCCTTTCTTGGGCAGGGGGCGCGGGCATTCAGTACTTC. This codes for CASSLSWAGGAGIQYF.

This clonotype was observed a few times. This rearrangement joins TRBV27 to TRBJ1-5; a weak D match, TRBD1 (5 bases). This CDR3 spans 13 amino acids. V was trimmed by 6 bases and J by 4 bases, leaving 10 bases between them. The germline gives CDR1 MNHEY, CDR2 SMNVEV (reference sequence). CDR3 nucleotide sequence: TGTGCCAGCAGGAAGACAGATAATCAGCCCCAGCATTTT. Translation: CASRKTDNQPQHF.

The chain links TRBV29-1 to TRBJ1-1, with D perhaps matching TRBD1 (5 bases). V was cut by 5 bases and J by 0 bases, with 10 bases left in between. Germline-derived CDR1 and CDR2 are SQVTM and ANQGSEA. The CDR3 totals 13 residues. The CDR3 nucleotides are TGCAGCGTTCTAAGACAGATGAACACTGAAGCTTTCTTT. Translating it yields CSVLRQMNTEAFF.

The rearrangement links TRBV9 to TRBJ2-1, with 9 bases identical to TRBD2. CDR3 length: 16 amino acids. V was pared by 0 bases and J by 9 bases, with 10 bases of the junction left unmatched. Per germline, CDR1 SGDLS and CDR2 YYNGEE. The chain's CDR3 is CASSVVGGGATGEQFF. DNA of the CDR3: TGTGCCAGCAGCGTAGTCGGCGGGGGGGCCACAGGTGAGCAGTTCTTC. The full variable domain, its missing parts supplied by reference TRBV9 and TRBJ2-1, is DSGVTQTPKHLITATGQRVTLRCSPRSGDLSVYWYQQSLDQGLQFLIQYYNGEERAKGNILERFSAQQFPDLHSELNLSSLELGDSALYFCASSVVGGGATGEQFFGPGTRLTVL.

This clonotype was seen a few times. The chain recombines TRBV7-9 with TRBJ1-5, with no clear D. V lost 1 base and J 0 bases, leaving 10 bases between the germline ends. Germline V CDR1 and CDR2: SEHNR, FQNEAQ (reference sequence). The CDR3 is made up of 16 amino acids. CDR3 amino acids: CASSLGSDYSNQPQHF. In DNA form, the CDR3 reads TGTGCCAGCAGCTTAGGGTCCGACTATAGCAATCAGCCCCAGCATTTT.

CDR3 protein: CASGFIAGRQYNEQFF. Written as DNA, the CDR3 is TGTGCTAGTGGTTTCATAGCGGGGCGCCAATACAATGAGCAGTTCTTC. The rearrangement uses TRBV12-5 and TRBJ2-1, with TRBD2 matching over 8 bases. This CDR3 has 16 residues. V lost 3 bases, J lost 4 bases, and 8 bases stayed unmatched. Germline CDR1 LGHNT, CDR2 FRNRAP. The entire variable domain, with the rest obtained from reference TRBV12-5 and TRBJ2-1, is as follows: DARVTQTPRHKVTEMGQEVTMRCQPILGHNTVFWYRQTMMQGLELLAYFRNRAPLDDSGMPKDRFSAEMPDATLATLKIQPSEPRDSAVYFCASGFIAGRQYNEQFFGPGTRLTVL.

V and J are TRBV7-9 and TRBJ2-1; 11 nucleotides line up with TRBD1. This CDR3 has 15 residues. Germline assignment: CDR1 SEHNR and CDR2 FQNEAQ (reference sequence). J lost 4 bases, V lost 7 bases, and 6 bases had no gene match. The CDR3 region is CASTRTGGPYNEQFF. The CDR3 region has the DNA TGTGCCAGCACCAGGACAGGGGGCCCTTACAATGAGCAGTTCTTC.

The CDR3 region is CASSHRGQNTEAFF. CDR3 bases: TGCGCCAGCAGCCACCGGGGCCAGAACACTGAAGCTTTCTTT. This sequence joins TRBV4-3 and TRBJ1-1; weak D call: TRBD1 (5 bases). Per the germline V gene, CDR1 is LGHNA and CDR2 is YSLEER. V shed 3 bases and J shed 1 base, with 9 bases lying between them. The CDR3 sequence is 14 residues long.

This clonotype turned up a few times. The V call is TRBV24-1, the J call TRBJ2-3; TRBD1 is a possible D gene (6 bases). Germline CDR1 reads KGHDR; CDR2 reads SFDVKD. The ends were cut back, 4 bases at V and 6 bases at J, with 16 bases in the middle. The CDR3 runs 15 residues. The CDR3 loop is CATSDRGREGDTQYF. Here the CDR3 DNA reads TGTGCCACCAGTGACAGGGGACGCGAAGGCGATACGCAGTATTTT.

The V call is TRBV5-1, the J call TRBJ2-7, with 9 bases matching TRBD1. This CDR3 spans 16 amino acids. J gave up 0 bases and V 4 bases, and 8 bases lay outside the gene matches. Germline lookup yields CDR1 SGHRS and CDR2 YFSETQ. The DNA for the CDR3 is TGCGCCAGCAGCGTGATGGACAGGGGCCCCTCCTACGAGCAGTACTTC. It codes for CASSVMDRGPSYEQYF.

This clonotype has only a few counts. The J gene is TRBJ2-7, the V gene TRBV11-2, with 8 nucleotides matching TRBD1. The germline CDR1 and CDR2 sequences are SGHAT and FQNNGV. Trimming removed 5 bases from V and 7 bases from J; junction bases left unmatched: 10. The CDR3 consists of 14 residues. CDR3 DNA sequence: TGTGCCAGCAGCAATTCACTTAGACAGGGGGAGCAGTACTTC. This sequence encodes CASSNSLRQGEQYF.

The CDR3 nucleotides read TGTGCCAGCAGCCCCGGGGGAGCGGCACCTCTCACAGATACGCAGTATTTT. Protein sequence: CASSPGGAAPLTDTQYF. The V gene is TRBV7-2, the J gene TRBJ2-3, with D maybe TRBD2 (6 bases). Germline values: CDR1 SGHTA, CDR2 FQGNSA. V lost 5 bases and J lost 2, with 20 bases in between. The CDR3 is made up of 17 amino acids.

The CDR3 loop is CASSGEAGSYNEQFF. The CDR3 nucleotides are TGTGCCAGCAGCGGGGAGGCCGGCTCCTACAATGAGCAGTTCTTC. J is TRBJ2-1 and V is TRBV2; D may be TRBD2 (6 bases). This CDR3 contains 15 residues. The germline gives CDR1 SNHLY, CDR2 FYNNEI. V lost 6 bases to trimming and J lost 0 bases, with 12 bases between them.

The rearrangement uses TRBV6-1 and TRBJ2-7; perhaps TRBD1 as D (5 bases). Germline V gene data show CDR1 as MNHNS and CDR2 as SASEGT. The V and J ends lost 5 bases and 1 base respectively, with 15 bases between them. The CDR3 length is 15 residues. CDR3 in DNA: TGTGCCAGCAGTATCCGGACAACGCGATCCTACGAGCAGTACTTC. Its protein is CASSIRTTRSYEQYF.

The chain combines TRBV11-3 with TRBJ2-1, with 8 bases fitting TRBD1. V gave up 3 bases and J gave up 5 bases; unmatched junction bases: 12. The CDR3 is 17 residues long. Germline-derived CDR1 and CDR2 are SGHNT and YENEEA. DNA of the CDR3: TGTGCCAGCAGCTTGAGTCCCGGACAGGGCAACGACAATGAGCAGTTCTTC. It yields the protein CASSLSPGQGNDNEQFF.

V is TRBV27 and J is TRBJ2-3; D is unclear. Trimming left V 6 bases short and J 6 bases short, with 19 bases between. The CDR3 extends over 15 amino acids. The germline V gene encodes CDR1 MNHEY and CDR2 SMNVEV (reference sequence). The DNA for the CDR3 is TGTGCCAGCAGAAACGAGTTCGTATTCGACGATACGCAGTATTTT. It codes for CASRNEFVFDDTQYF.

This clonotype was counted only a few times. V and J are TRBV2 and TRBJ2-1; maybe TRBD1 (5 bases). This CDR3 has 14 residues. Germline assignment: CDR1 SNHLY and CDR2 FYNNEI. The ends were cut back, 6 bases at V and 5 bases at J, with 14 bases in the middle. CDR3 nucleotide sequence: TGTGCCAGCAGAAACTTGGACAAGAACAATGAGCAGTTCTTC. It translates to CASRNLDKNNEQFF.

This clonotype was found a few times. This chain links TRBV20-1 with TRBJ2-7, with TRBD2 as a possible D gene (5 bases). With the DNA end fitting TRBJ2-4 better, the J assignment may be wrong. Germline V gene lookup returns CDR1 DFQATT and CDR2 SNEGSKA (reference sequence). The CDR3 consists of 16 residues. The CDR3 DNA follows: TGCAGTGCTAGAGATTTTGGGAGTCTGCCGGGGAACATTCAGTACTTC. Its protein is CSARDFGSLPGNIQYF.

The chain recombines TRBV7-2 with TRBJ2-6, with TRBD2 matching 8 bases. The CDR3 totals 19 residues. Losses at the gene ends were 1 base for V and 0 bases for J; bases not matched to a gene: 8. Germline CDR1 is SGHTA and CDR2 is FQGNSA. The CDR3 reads CASSLVWLAGGSGANVLTF. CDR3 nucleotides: TGTGCCAGCAGCTTAGTTTGGCTAGCGGGTGGCTCTGGGGCCAACGTCCTGACTTTC.

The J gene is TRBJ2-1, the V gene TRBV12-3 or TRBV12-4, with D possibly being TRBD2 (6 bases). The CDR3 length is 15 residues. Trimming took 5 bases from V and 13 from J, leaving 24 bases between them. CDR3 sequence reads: CASSLRLGGEETQFF. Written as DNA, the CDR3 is TGTGCCAGCAGTCTTAGACTAGGAGGGGAGGAGACCCAGTTCTTC.

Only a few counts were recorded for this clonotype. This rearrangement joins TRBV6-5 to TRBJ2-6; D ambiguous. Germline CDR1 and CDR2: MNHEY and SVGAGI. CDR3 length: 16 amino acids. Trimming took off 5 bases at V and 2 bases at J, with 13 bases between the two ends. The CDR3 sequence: CASSSEWRAGANVLTF. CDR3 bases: TGTGCCAGCAGTAGCGAGTGGAGAGCTGGGGCCAACGTCCTGACTTTC.

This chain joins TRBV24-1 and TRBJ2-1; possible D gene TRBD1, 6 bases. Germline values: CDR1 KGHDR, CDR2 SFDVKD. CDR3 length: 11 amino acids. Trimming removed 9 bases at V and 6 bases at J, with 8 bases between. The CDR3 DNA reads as TGTGCCACCCGAGGGGGCAATGAGCAGTTCTTC. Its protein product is CATRGGNEQFF.

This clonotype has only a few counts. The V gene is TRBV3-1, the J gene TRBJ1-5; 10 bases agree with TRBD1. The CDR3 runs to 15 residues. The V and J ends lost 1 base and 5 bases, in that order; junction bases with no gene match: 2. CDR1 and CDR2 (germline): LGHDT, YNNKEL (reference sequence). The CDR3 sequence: CASSQGDRGDQPQHF. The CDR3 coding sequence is TGTGCCAGCAGCCAAGGGGACAGGGGCGATCAGCCCCAGCATTTT.